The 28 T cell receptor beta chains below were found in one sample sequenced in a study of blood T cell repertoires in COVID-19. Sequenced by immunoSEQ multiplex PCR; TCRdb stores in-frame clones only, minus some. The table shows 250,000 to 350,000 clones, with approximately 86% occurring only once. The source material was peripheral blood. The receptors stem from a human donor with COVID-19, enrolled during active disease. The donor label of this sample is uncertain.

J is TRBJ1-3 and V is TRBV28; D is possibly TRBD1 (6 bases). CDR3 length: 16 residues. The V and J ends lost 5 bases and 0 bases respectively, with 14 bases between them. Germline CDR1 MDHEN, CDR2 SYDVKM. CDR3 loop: CASSPGGADSGNTIYF. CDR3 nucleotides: TGTGCCAGCAGTCCCGGGGGGGCAGACTCTGGAAACACCATATATTTT.

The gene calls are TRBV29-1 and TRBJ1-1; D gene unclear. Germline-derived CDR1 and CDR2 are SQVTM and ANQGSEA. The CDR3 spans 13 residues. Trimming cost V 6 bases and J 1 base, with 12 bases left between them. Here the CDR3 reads CSVPRVGNTEAFF. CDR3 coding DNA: TGCAGCGTGCCTCGGGTGGGGAACACTGAAGCTTTCTTT.

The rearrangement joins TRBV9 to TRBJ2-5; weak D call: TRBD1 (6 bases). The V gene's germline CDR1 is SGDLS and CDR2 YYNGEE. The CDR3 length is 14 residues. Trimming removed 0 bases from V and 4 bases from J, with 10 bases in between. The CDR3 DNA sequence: TGTGCCAGCAGCGTAGTGGGGGCCCCAGAGACCCAGTACTTC. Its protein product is CASSVVGAPETQYF.

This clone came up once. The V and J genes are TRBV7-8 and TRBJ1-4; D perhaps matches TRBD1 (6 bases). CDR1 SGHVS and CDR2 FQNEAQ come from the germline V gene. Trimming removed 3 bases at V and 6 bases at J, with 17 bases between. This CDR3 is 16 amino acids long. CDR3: CASSFSAAGGYEKLFF. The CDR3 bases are TGTGCCAGCAGCTTTTCCGCGGCGGGGGGCTATGAAAAACTGTTTTTT.

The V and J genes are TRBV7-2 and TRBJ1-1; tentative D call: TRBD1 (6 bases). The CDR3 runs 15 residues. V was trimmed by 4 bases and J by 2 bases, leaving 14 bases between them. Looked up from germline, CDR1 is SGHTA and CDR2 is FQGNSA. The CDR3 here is CASSYAGAPNTEAFF. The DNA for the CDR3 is TGTGCCAGCAGCTATGCAGGGGCGCCTAACACTGAAGCTTTCTTT.

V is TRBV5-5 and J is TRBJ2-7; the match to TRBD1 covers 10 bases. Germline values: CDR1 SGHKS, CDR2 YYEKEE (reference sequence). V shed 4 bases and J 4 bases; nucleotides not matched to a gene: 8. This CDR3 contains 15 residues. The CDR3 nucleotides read TGTGCCAGCAGCCTGACAGGGGGCTTTCTATACGAGCAGTACTTC. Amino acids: CASSLTGGFLYEQYF.

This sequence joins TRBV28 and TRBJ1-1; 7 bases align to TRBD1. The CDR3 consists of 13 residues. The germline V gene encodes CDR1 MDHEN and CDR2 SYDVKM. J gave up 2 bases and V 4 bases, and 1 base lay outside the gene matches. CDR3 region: CASSWDRNTEAFF. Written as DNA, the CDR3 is TGTGCCAGCAGTTGGGACAGAAACACTGAAGCTTTCTTT. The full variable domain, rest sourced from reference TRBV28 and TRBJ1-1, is DVKVTQSSRYLVKRTGEKVFLECVQDMDHENMFWYRQDPGLGLRLIYFSYDVKMKEKGDIPEGYSVSREKKERFSLILESASTNQTSMYLCASSWDRNTEAFFGQGTRLTVV.

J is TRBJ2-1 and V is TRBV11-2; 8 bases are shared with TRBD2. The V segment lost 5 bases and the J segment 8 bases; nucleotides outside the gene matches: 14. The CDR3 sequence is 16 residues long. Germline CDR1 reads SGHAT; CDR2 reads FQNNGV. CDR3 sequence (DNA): TGTGCCAGCAGCCCTAATCCCGGGACTAGTACGGATGAGCAGTTCTTC. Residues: CASSPNPGTSTDEQFF.

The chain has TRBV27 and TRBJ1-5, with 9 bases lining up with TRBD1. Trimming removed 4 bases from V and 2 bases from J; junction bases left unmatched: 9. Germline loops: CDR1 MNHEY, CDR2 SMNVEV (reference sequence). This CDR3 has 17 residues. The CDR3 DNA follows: TGTGCCAGCAGTTCTAGCCGGGGACAGGGTCGCAATCAGCCCCAGCATTTT. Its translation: CASSSSRGQGRNQPQHF.

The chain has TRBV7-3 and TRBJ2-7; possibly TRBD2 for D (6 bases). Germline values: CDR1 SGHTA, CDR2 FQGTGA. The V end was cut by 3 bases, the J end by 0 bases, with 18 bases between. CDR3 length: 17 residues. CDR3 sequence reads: CASSLMDRGRSSYEQYF. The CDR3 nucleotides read TGTGCCAGCAGCTTGATGGATCGAGGGAGGAGCTCCTACGAGCAGTACTTC.

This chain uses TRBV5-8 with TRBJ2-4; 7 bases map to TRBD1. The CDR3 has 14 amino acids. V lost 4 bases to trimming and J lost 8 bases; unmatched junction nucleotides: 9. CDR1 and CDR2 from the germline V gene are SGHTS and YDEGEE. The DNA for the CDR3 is TGTGCCAGCAGCCGGTCGACAGGGCAAGACATTCAGTACTTC. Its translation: CASSRSTGQDIQYF. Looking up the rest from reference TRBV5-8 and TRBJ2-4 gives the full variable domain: EAGVTQSPTHLIKTRGQQATLRCSPISGHTSVYWYQQALGLGLQFLLWYDEGEERNRGNFPPRFSGRQFPNYSSELNVNALELEDSALYLCASSRSTGQDIQYFGAGTRLSVL.

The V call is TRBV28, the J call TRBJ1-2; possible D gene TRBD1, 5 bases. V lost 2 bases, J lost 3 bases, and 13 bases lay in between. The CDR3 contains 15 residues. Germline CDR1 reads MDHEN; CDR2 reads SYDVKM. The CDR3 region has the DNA TGTGCCAGCAGTTTACTCCGGGGGGGTGACTATGGCTACACCTTC. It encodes CASSLLRGGDYGYTF.

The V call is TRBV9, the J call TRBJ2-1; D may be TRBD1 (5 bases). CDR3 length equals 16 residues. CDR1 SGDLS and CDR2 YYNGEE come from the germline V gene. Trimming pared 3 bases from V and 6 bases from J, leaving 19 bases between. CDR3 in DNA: TGTGCCAGCAGCGCACAGGAACAGTTCTGGATCAATGAGCAGTTCTTC. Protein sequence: CASSAQEQFWINEQFF.

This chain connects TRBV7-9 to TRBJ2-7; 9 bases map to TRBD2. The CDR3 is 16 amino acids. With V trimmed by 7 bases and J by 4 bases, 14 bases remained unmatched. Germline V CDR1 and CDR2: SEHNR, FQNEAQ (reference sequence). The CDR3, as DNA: TGTGCCAGCACCCCTCCGCGGGCTAGCGGGACGTACGAGCAGTACTTC. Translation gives CASTPPRASGTYEQYF.

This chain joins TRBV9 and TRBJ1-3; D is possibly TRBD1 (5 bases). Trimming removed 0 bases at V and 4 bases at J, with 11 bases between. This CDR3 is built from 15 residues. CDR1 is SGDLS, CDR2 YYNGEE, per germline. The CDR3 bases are TGTGCCAGCAGCGTAGGCAGGGCAGCGGGAAACACCATATATTTT. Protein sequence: CASSVGRAAGNTIYF.

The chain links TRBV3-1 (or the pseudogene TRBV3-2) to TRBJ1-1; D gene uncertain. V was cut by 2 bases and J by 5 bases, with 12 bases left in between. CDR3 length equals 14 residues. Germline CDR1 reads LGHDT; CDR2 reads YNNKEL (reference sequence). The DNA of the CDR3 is TGTGCCAGCAGCCAATTGGGCGGGGATACTGAAGCTTTCTTT. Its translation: CASSQLGGDTEAFF.

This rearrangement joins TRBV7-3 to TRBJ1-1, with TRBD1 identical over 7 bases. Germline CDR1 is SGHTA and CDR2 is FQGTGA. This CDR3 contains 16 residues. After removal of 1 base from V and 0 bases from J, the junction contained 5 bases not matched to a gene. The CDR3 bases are TGTGCCAGCAGCTTAATTGGTACAGGGGTGAACACTGAAGCTTTCTTT. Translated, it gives CASSLIGTGVNTEAFF.

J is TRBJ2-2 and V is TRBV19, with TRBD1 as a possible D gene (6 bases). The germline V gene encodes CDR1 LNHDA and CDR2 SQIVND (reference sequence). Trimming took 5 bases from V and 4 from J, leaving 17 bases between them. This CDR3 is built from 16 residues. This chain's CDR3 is CASSGGRTEFTGELFF. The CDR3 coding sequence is TGTGCCAGTAGTGGGGGACGGACAGAGTTCACCGGGGAGCTGTTTTTT.

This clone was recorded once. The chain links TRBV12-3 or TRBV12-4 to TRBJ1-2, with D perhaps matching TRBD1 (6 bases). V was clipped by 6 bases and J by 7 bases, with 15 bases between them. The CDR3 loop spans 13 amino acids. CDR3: CASSLTGTGGYTF. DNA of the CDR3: TGTGCCAGCAGCCTCACAGGGACCGGTGGCTACACCTTC.

CDR3 bases: TGCGCCAGCAGCTTTGGACAGGGTTCCTACGAGCAGTACTTC. Its protein product is CASSFGQGSYEQYF. The V and J genes are TRBV5-1 and TRBJ2-7, with 8 bases identical to TRBD1. The CDR3 is made up of 14 amino acids. In germline, CDR1 is SGHRS, CDR2 YFSETQ. J lost 1 base, V lost 2 bases, and 2 bases had no gene match. Combining the CDR3 with reference TRBV5-1 and TRBJ2-7 gives the whole variable domain KAGVTQTPRYLIKTRGQQVTLSCSPISGHRSVSWYQQTPGQGLQFLFEYFSETQRNKGNFPGRFSGRQFSNSRSEMNVSTLELGDSALYLCASSFGQGSYEQYFGPGTRLTVT.

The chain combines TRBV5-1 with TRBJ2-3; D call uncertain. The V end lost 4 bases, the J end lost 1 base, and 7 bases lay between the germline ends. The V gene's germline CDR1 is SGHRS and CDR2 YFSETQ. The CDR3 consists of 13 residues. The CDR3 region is CASSLGGTDTQYF. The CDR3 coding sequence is TGCGCCAGCAGCCTCGGAGGCACAGATACGCAGTATTTT.

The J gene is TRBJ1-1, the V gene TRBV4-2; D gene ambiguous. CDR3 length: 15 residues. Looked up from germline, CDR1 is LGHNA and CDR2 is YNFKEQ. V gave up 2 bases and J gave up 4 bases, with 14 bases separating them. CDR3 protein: CASSQRSSGGTEAFF. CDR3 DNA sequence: TGTGCCAGCAGCCAACGCTCGAGCGGCGGCACTGAAGCTTTCTTT.

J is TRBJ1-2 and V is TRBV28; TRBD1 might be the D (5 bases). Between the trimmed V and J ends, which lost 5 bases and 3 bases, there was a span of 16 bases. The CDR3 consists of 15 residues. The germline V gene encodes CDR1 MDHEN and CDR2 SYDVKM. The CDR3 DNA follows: TGTGCCAGCAGTCGCCCGGGGACGGGAGACTATGGCTACACCTTC. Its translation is CASSRPGTGDYGYTF.

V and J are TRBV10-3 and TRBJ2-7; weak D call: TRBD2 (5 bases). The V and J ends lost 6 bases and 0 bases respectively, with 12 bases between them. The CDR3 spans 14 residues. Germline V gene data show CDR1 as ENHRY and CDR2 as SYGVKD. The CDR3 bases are TGTGCCATCAGCCGGGAAGCTACCTCCTACGAGCAGTACTTC. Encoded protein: CAISREATSYEQYF.

CDR3 region: CASSLEQGAGSPLHF. The CDR3 region has the DNA TGTGCCAGCAGCCTCGAACAGGGGGCAGGTTCACCCCTCCACTTT. V usage is TRBV7-2 and J usage is TRBJ1-6, with 9 bases matching TRBD1. Germline V CDR1 and CDR2: SGHTA, FQGNSA. J lost 9 bases, V lost 5 bases, and 8 bases had no gene match. This CDR3 contains 15 residues.

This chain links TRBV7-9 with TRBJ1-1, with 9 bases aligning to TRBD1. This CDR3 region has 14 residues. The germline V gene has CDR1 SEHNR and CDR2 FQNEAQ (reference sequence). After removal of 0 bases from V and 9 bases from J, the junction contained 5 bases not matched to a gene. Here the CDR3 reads CASSLAPTGGQAFF. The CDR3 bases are TGTGCCAGCAGCTTAGCGCCCACAGGGGGCCAAGCTTTCTTT.

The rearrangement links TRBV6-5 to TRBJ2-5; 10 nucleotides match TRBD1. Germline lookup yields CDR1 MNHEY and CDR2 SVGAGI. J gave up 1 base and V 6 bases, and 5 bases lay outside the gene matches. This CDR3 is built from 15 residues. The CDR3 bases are TGTGCCAGCAGGGGTGGGACAGGGGTCCAAGAGACCCAGTACTTC. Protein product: CASRGGTGVQETQYF.

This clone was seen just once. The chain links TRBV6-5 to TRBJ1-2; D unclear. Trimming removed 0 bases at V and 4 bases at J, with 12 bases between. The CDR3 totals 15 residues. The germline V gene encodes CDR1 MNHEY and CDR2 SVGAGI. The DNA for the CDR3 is TGTGCCAGCAGTTACTCTAACAGTCCAGGCTATGGCTACACCTTC. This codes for CASSYSNSPGYGYTF.